The 10 T cell receptor beta chains below were found in one sample sequenced in a study of blood T cell repertoires in COVID-19. Here immunoSEQ multiplex PCR was the method, and the copy in TCRdb shows in-frame clones only, minus some. Of under 300,000 clones in the sample, roughly 80% were seen once. The sequencing input was peripheral blood. The receptors stem from a woman of 80 years or more with active or convalescent COVID-19.

The rearrangement links TRBV12-3 or TRBV12-4 to TRBJ2-5; TRBD2 matches at 9 bases. There are 13 residues in the CDR3. V lost 5 bases, J lost 3 bases, and 1 base stayed unmatched. CDR3 loop: CASSRLAEETQYF. CDR3 in DNA: TGTGCCAGCAGTAGACTAGCGGAAGAGACCCAGTACTTC.

The V and J genes are TRBV5-1 and TRBJ1-2, with TRBD1 identical over 7 bases. J was trimmed by 4 bases and V by 0 bases; bases with no gene match: 3. Germline V gene lookup returns CDR1 SGHRS and CDR2 YFSETQ. The CDR3 covers 14 residues. The chain's CDR3 is CASSLVEGAYGYTF. CDR3 coding DNA: TGCGCCAGCAGCTTGGTTGAGGGGGCCTATGGCTACACCTTC.

The J gene is TRBJ1-1, the V gene TRBV28, with D hard to call. The CDR3 loop spans 12 amino acids. V gave up 1 base and J gave up 5 bases, with 5 bases separating them. Germline CDR1 reads MDHEN; CDR2 reads SYDVKM. CDR3 sequence (DNA): TGTGCCAGCAGTTTATTCTCGACTGAAGCTTTCTTT. This translates into CASSLFSTEAFF.

The chain has TRBV28 and TRBJ1-2; the match to TRBD1 covers 7 bases. V dropped 5 bases and J dropped 0; count of bases not matched to a gene: 6. Per the germline V gene, CDR1 is MDHEN and CDR2 is SYDVKM. The CDR3 is made up of 15 amino acids. CDR3 coding DNA: TGTGCCAGCAGTGCTAGACAGGGTTCTAACTATGGCTACACCTTC. Protein: CASSARQGSNYGYTF.

This clone was seen only a few times. This chain joins TRBV6-1 and TRBJ2-3; tentatively, D is TRBD1 (5 bases). Germline lookup yields CDR1 MNHNS and CDR2 SASEGT. The CDR3 contains 13 residues. V was clipped by 1 base and J by 6 bases, with 8 bases between them. CDR3 region: CASSEVYRDTQYF. The CDR3 DNA follows: TGTGCCAGCAGTGAAGTTTACAGGGATACGCAGTATTTT.

V usage is TRBV19 and J usage is TRBJ1-1, with D maybe TRBD1 (6 bases). CDR1 and CDR2 (germline): LNHDA, SQIVND (reference sequence). CDR3 length: 12 residues. The V and J ends lost 4 bases and 7 bases respectively, with 10 bases between them. The CDR3 reads CASSSQGIEAFF. For the CDR3, the DNA is TGTGCCAGTAGTAGTCAGGGGATTGAAGCTTTCTTT. Full variable domain (remainder filled in from reference TRBV19 and TRBJ1-1): DGGITQSPKYLFRKEGQNVTLSCEQNLNHDAMYWYRQDPGQGLRLIYYSQIVNDFQKGDIAEGYSVSREKKESFPLTVTSAQKNPTAFYLCASSSQGIEAFFGQGTRLTVV.

This clone was seen only a few times. This chain joins TRBV28 and TRBJ1-2, with 7 bases that match TRBD1. Germline trimming cut 6 bases from V and 4 bases from J; bases unmatched to any gene: 5. This CDR3 is built from 13 residues. Germline loops: CDR1 MDHEN, CDR2 SYDVKM. CDR3 sequence: CASSPGQTYGYTF. CDR3 sequence (DNA): TGTGCCAGCAGCCCGGGACAGACCTATGGCTACACCTTC.

The gene calls are TRBV5-1 and TRBJ1-1; D might be TRBD1 (6 bases). Germline CDR1 reads SGHRS; CDR2 reads YFSETQ. Deletions cut 4 bases from V and 8 bases from J, with 15 bases between. The CDR3 extends over 13 amino acids. DNA for the CDR3: TGCGCCAGCAGCCCCGTTGGCCAGGGGGAAGCTTTCTTT. Residues: CASSPVGQGEAFF.

The rearrangement joins TRBV19 to TRBJ1-6; D perhaps matches TRBD1 (6 bases). V gave up 4 bases and J gave up 8 bases, with 9 bases separating them. Germline assignment: CDR1 LNHDA and CDR2 SQIVND (reference sequence). The CDR3 has 13 amino acids. CDR3 in amino acids: CASSTHRDSPLHF. The CDR3 nucleotides read TGTGCCAGTAGTACCCACAGGGATTCACCCCTCCACTTT.

This clone came up a few times. V and J are TRBV27 and TRBJ2-5; D gene uncertain. The CDR3 contains 13 residues. V was pared by 5 bases and J by 4 bases, with 11 bases between. Germline V gene data show CDR1 as MNHEY and CDR2 as SMNVEV (reference sequence). The chain's CDR3 is CASSPTQAETQYF. In DNA, the CDR3 is TGTGCCAGCAGTCCGACCCAGGCAGAGACCCAGTACTTC.